This T cell receptor (beta chain) comes out of a study of long-term antiretroviral therapy in people with HIV. CDR3 size: 17 residues. Trimming at V came to 4 bases and at J to 4 bases, leaving 7 bases not matched to a gene. Germline loops: CDR1 SGHAT, CDR2 FQNNGV. This was the immunoSEQ v3.0 assay at survey level. Only in-frame clones appear in the TCRdb table, and some are missing; sequencing was by immunoSEQ multiplex PCR. The repertoire consists of roughly 20,000 clones, with roughly 86% occurring once and the leading ten covering about 10%. The material sequenced was unsorted PBMCs, taken 0.5 years after starting antiretroviral therapy. The rearrangement joins TRBV11-2 to TRBJ2-7; TRBD2 matches 16 bases. The clonotype was recovered from a man between 40 and 49 years old with HIV. In DNA, the CDR3 is TGTGCCAGCAGCTCGGAGGGACTAGCGGGAGGGCCGTACGAGCAGTACTTC. Amino acids: CASSSEGLAGGPYEQYF.